This T cell receptor (beta chain) is drawn from a study of cytomegalovirus exposure and HLA in healthy donors. As for the study in general: Unique TCR beta sequences numbering fewer than 130 million came from about 180 million T cells in an earlier analysis. Study conclusions and caveats: Sequence variants that were highly shared formed a cluster that was likely a sequencing artifact. According to reports, the classifier identified cytomegalovirus status with high specificity and sensitivity.

The PCR used 60 Vbeta and 13 Jbeta primers. The method was immunoSEQ multiplex PCR; TCRdb's version includes in-frame clones alone and lacks a portion of them. This sample has about 190,000 clones; more than 70% occur once, and the top ten carry approximately 1.8%. Trimming removed 2 bases from V and 5 bases from J, with 13 bases in between. CDR3 size: 14 residues. Germline CDR1 reads SGHRS; CDR2 reads YFSETQ. On this clone: Its specificity is unknown.

The clonotype comes from a man aged 40-49 years in good health and CMV-seropositive. The V gene is TRBV5-1, the J gene TRBJ1-1; D might be TRBD1 (6 bases). Sequencing input: PBMCs. The CDR3 DNA is TGCGCCAGCAGCTTTTTGGCGCAGGGGACTGAAGCTTTCTTT. This translates into CASSFLAQGTEAFF. The whole variable domain, remainder taken from reference TRBV5-1 and TRBJ1-1, is KAGVTQTPRYLIKTRGQQVTLSCSPISGHRSVSWYQQTPGQGLQFLFEYFSETQRNKGNFPGRFSGRQFSNSRSEMNVSTLELGDSALYLCASSFLAQGTEAFFGQGTRLTVV.